Shown below are 19 T cell receptor beta chains from a single sample sequenced in a study of blood T cell repertoires in COVID-19 (dated by TCRdb to about 2020). Libraries were made using the immunoSEQ multiplex PCR assay. TCRdb carries this immuneACCESS record with in-frame sequences only. Its versions omit some clonotypes, under half of them owing to an unresolved V gene in the studies checked, with the rest unexplained. Counted in this sample were 65,000 to 85,000 clones; roughly nine tenths of them appeared once. The top ten clones comprise about 4.3% of the sample. Sequenced material: peripheral blood. Source of these receptors: a man aged 45-65 years with active COVID-19.

The V gene is TRBV10-3, the J gene TRBJ2-1; no clear D. The ends were cut back, 3 bases at V and 0 bases at J, with 15 bases in the middle. CDR1 and CDR2 from the germline V gene are ENHRY and SYGVKD. The CDR3 is made up of 17 amino acids. CDR3 loop: CAISDPGAPSSYNEQFF. Here the CDR3 DNA reads TGTGCCATCAGTGACCCAGGTGCCCCGAGCTCCTACAATGAGCAGTTCTTC.

J is TRBJ2-1 and V is TRBV10-3, with 7 bases identical to TRBD2. The CDR3 is 15 amino acids. Germline-derived CDR1 and CDR2 are ENHRY and SYGVKD. Unmatched junction bases numbered 6, after V lost 7 bases and J lost 0 bases. CDR3 residues: CAINDGGSSYNEQFF. CDR3 coding DNA: TGTGCCATCAACGACGGGGGGTCCTCCTACAATGAGCAGTTCTTC.

This chain connects TRBV11-3 to TRBJ1-1, with a weak D call TRBD1 (6 bases). The V end was cut by 5 bases, the J end by 3 bases, with 16 bases between. The CDR3 length is 15 residues. CDR1 is SGHNT, CDR2 YENEEA, per germline. CDR3 sequence (DNA): TGTGCCAGCAGCCAGCAGACAGGAAAGGACACTGAAGCTTTCTTT. Translation: CASSQQTGKDTEAFF.

This chain uses TRBV3-1 (or the pseudogene TRBV3-2) with TRBJ1-5; 7 positions agree with TRBD1. The V gene's germline CDR1 is LGHDT and CDR2 YNNKEL (reference sequence). The CDR3 length is 14 residues. J lost 6 bases, V lost 1 base, and 3 bases had no gene match. CDR3 bases: TGTGCCAGCAGCCAAGGACAGGGAGGTCAGCCCCAGCATTTT. Its protein is CASSQGQGGQPQHF.

This clone was observed a few times. The chain couples TRBV6-2 or TRBV6-3 to TRBJ1-2, with D maybe TRBD1 (6 bases). Between the trimmed V and J ends, which lost 6 bases and 3 bases, there was a span of 20 bases. This CDR3 has 16 amino acids. Germline V gene data show CDR1 as MNHEY and CDR2 as SVGEGT. This CDR3 is CASSPWNTGNHYGYTF. CDR3 nucleotides: TGTGCCAGCAGCCCGTGGAACACAGGGAACCACTATGGCTACACCTTC.

This clone was recorded a few times. This chain uses TRBV7-9 with TRBJ2-3; D perhaps matches TRBD1 (6 bases). CDR1 is SEHNR, CDR2 FQNEAQ, per germline (reference sequence). V was clipped by 5 bases and J by 4 bases, with 10 bases between them. This CDR3 spans 13 amino acids. The CDR3 spells CASSPGQPDTQYF. In DNA, the CDR3 is TGTGCCAGCAGCCCCGGACAGCCAGATACGCAGTATTTT.

The V call is TRBV6-5, the J call TRBJ1-3; D is possibly TRBD1 (5 bases). In germline, CDR1 is MNHEY, CDR2 SVGAGI. V was pared by 7 bases and J by 4 bases, with 11 bases between. The CDR3 spans 13 residues. CDR3 nucleotide sequence: TGTGCCAGCACCGGCAGGGTCGGAAACACCATATATTTT. This gives the protein CASTGRVGNTIYF.

V is TRBV15 and J is TRBJ2-1; 8 bases map to TRBD2. V lost 5 bases and J lost 7; bases outside the gene matches: 10. This CDR3 contains 15 residues. Looked up from germline, CDR1 is LNHNV and CDR2 is YYDKDF (reference sequence). This CDR3 is CATSPLEREINEQFF. CDR3 nucleotide sequence: TGTGCCACCAGCCCGCTGGAGCGGGAGATAAATGAGCAGTTCTTC.

V gene TRBV7-9 combines with J gene TRBJ2-1; TRBD1 aligns across 7 bases. Trimming at V came to 5 bases and at J to 8 bases, leaving 6 bases not matched to a gene. The CDR3 is 13 amino acids. Germline V lookup: CDR1 SEHNR, CDR2 FQNEAQ (reference sequence). CDR3 DNA: TGTGCCAGCAGCCGACAAACAGGGGATGAGCAGTTCTTC. The encoded protein is CASSRQTGDEQFF.

The genes are TRBV7-9 and TRBJ2-3, with D maybe TRBD2 (6 bases). Germline CDR1 SEHNR, CDR2 FQNEAQ (reference sequence). V was shortened by 2 bases and J by 1 base, with 10 bases between the two germline ends. This CDR3 is 15 amino acids long. The CDR3, as DNA: TGTGCCAGCAGCTTAAGTCGGAGGGGCACAGATACGCAGTATTTT. As protein: CASSLSRRGTDTQYF.

The chain is built from TRBV7-2 and TRBJ1-2; D is uncertain. The germline V and J ends were trimmed by 1 base and 3 bases, with 9 bases remaining between them. The CDR3 is 14 residues long. CDR1 and CDR2 (germline): SGHTA, FQGNSA. The CDR3 spells CASSLGPRDYGYTF. The CDR3 DNA sequence: TGTGCCAGCAGCTTAGGACCCCGGGACTATGGCTACACCTTC.

V is TRBV5-5 and J is TRBJ2-7; 10 bases line up with TRBD2. V gave up 4 bases and J gave up 6 bases; unmatched junction bases: 10. CDR3 length: 15 residues. Germline CDR1 is SGHKS and CDR2 is YYEKEE (reference sequence). The CDR3 reads CASSPRERGGGEQYF. For the CDR3, the DNA is TGTGCCAGCAGCCCCCGGGAGCGGGGGGGCGGCGAGCAGTACTTC. Filled out from reference TRBV5-5 and TRBJ2-7, the complete variable domain reads DAGVTQSPTHLIKTRGQQVTLRCSPISGHKSVSWYQQVLGQGPQFIFQYYEKEERGRGNFPDRFSARQFPNYSSELNVNALLLGDSALYLCASSPRERGGGEQYFGPGTRLTVT.

V and J are TRBV6-6 and TRBJ1-4; 7 bases match TRBD1. Germline V gene sequence: CDR1 MNHNY, CDR2 SVGAGI (reference sequence). The CDR3 totals 15 residues. V shed 6 bases, J shed 4 bases, and the junction held 8 bases outside the gene matches. For the CDR3, the DNA is TGTGCCAGCAGAGATGGGACAGCACATAATGAAAAACTGTTTTTT. Its translation: CASRDGTAHNEKLFF.

This clone was counted a few times. The chain couples TRBV4-2 to TRBJ1-5, with 7 bases lining up with TRBD1. Trimming at V came to 0 bases and at J to 11 bases, leaving 13 bases not matched to a gene. From germline, CDR1 is LGHNA and CDR2 YNFKEQ. The CDR3 is 16 residues long. CDR3 region: CASSQEGTRGVPTQHF. The CDR3 nucleotides read TGTGCCAGCAGCCAAGAAGGGACCAGGGGGGTCCCGACCCAGCATTTT.

This clone has only one observation. The chain has TRBV11-2 and TRBJ2-1; TRBD2 agrees at 10 bases. CDR3 size: 16 residues. CDR1 is SGHAT and CDR2 is FQNNGV in the germline V gene. V trimming: 7 bases; J trimming: 6 bases; junction bases outside the gene matches: 12. CDR3 residues: CASILVGLAGANEQFF. The CDR3, as DNA: TGTGCCAGCATCCTCGTGGGGCTAGCGGGGGCCAATGAGCAGTTCTTC.

The rearrangement links TRBV6-7 to TRBJ2-7; TRBD1 aligns across 10 bases. TRBV6-7 is noted as an ORF with a role that remains uncertain. This CDR3 is built from 17 residues. With V trimmed by 0 bases and J by 3 bases, 8 bases remained unmatched. The CDR3 DNA reads TGTGCCAGCAGTTACTCTCTCACGACAGGGGGCGTCTACGAGCAGTACTTC. This translates into CASSYSLTTGGVYEQYF.

This chain joins TRBV27 and TRBJ2-7; the D gene is possibly TRBD1 (6 bases). Germline CDR1 reads MNHEY; CDR2 reads SMNVEV (reference sequence). The CDR3 contains 15 residues. V lost 2 bases and J lost 1, with 12 bases in between. The CDR3 DNA follows: TGTGCCAGCAGTTTAGGGGGCTCCGGGTCCTACGAGCAGTACTTC. Amino acids: CASSLGGSGSYEQYF.

This clone qualifies as medium-sized (0.01 to 0.1%). J is TRBJ2-7 and V is TRBV27, with D perhaps matching TRBD1 (6 bases). The CDR3 has 14 amino acids. The V gene lost 2 bases and the J gene lost 5 bases, with 13 bases spanning the gap. Germline-derived CDR1 and CDR2 are MNHEY and SMNVEV (reference sequence). CDR3 sequence reads: CASSLAAGVDEQYF. The CDR3 region has the DNA TGTGCCAGCAGTTTAGCGGCAGGGGTGGACGAGCAGTACTTC.

CDR3 sequence: CASSVFSTGGTGELFF. In nucleotides, the CDR3 is TGTGCCAGCAGCGTTTTCAGCACGGGTGGGACCGGGGAGCTGTTTTTT. The rearrangement links TRBV9 to TRBJ2-2; no reliable D call. V shed 2 bases and J shed 5 bases, with 16 bases lying between them. Germline CDR1 is SGDLS and CDR2 is YYNGEE. This CDR3 is built from 16 residues. Filled out from reference TRBV9 and TRBJ2-2, the complete variable domain reads DSGVTQTPKHLITATGQRVTLRCSPRSGDLSVYWYQQSLDQGLQFLIQYYNGEERAKGNILERFSAQQFPDLHSELNLSSLELGDSALYFCASSVFSTGGTGELFFGEGSRLTVL.